This paragraph reports one TCR beta chain. This CDR3 comprises 13 residues. The V gene end was trimmed by 8 bases and the J gene end by 7 bases; junction bases not matched to a gene: 5. Germline assignment: CDR1 MNHEY and CDR2 SMNVEV (reference sequence). This sample is part of a study of blood T cell repertoires in COVID-19. Study information: Whether acute or convalescent, the COVID-19 samples came from the United States, Italy and Spain.

Here immunoSEQ multiplex PCR was the method, and the copy in TCRdb shows in-frame clones only, minus some. The data contain roughly 430,000 clones, around 90% of them singletons. Material: PBMCs or T cells enriched from blood (not recorded which). This clonotype was sampled from a woman in her thirties or forties with acute COVID-19. This rearrangement joins TRBV27 to TRBJ1-4, with 9 bases lining up with TRBD1. This CDR3 is CASGQGRGEKLFF. CDR3 nucleotides: TGTGCCAGCGGACAGGGGAGGGGTGAAAAACTGTTTTTT.